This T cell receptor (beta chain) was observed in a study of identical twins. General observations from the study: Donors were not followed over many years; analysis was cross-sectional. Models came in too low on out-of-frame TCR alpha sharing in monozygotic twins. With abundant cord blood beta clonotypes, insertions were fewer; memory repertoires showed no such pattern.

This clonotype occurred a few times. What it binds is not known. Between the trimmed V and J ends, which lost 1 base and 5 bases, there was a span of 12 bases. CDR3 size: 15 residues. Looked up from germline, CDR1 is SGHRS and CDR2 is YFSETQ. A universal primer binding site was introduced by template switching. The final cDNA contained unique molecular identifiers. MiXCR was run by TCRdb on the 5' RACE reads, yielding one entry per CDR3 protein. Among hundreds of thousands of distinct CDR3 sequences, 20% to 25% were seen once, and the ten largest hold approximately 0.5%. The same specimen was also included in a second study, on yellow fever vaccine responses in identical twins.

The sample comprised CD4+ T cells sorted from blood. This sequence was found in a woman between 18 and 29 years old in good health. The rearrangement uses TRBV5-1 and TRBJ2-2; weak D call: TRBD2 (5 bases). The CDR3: CASSLNSALTGELFF. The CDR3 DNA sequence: TGCGCCAGCAGCTTGAATAGCGCATTAACCGGGGAGCTGTTTTTT.